This T cell receptor (beta chain) originates from a study of blood T cell repertoires in COVID-19. Study background: PBMCs, B-cell-depleted T cells, or T cells were the source of the cDNA or gDNA that made up the material.

As handled by the study authors: From reference gene primer amplification, estimates of nucleated cell counts were derived. Sequencing was performed with immunoSEQ multiplex PCR; in TCRdb, only in-frame clones are kept and a portion is missing. The DNA gave D and trimming, while V, J and clone size come from that table. There are 150,000 or so clones in the sample; around 80% occur only once, and approximately 4% lies in the top ten. Trimming removed 0 bases from V and 4 bases from J, with 10 bases in between. Germline-derived CDR1 and CDR2 are LGHDT and YNNKEL (reference sequence). CDR3 length: 15 amino acids.

The V and J genes are TRBV3-1 (or the pseudogene TRBV3-2) and TRBJ1-5; TRBD1 might be the D (6 bases). What was sequenced was PBMCs or T cells enriched from blood (not recorded which). This receptor was taken from a woman between 50 and 59 years old in a cohort exposed to, infected with or recovered from COVID-19 (not recorded which). The CDR3 nucleotides read TGTGCCAGCAGCCAAGACACAGGGACGAATCAGCCCCAGCATTTT. Its protein product is CASSQDTGTNQPQHF.